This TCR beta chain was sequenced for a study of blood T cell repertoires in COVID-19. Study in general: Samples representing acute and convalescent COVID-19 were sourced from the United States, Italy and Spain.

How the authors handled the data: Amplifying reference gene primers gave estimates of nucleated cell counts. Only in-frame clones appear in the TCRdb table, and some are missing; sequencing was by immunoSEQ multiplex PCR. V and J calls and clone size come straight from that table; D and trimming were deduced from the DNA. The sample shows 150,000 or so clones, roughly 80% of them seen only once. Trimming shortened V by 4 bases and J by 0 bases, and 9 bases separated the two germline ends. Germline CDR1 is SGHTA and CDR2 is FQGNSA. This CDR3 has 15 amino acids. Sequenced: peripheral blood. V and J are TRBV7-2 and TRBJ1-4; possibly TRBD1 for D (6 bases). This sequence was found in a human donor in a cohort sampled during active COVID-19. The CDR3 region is CASSWTVATNEKLFF. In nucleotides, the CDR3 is TGTGCCAGCAGCTGGACAGTTGCAACTAATGAAAAACTGTTTTTT. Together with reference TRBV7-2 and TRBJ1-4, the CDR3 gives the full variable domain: GAGVSQSPSNKVTEKGKDVELRCDPISGHTALYWYRQSLGQGLEFLIYFQGNSAPDKSGLPSDRFSAERTGGSVSTLTIQRTQQEDSAVYLCASSWTVATNEKLFFGSGTQLSVL.